This T cell receptor (beta chain) was profiled in a study of early T cells in non-severe SARS-CoV-2 infection. About the research overall: Bulk RNA from unsorted whole blood was sequenced; chains were unpaired.

Molecules of cDNA were individually given unique molecular identifiers that were attached to them. TCRdb re-derived calls from the 5' RACE reads in MiXCR, one entry per CDR3 protein. The sample records some 57,000 distinct CDR3 sequences, about 10% being singletons. The sequences come from whole blood, collected at baseline. The TCR sequence derives from an adult who was a healthcare worker with PCR-confirmed SARS-CoV-2 infection or an uninfected control (not recorded which).

CDR3 sequence: CAIRAQPGLAGARETQYF. CDR3 DNA sequence: TGTGCCATCAGGGCCCAACCGGGACTAGCGGGAGCCCGGGAGACCCAGTACTTC. V gene TRBV10-3 combines with J gene TRBJ2-5, with 14 bases fitting TRBD2. The CDR3 spans 18 residues. From germline, CDR1 is ENHRY and CDR2 SYGVKD. The junction had 14 bases not matched to a gene; V was cut back by 6 bases and J by 5 bases.